These 12 T cell receptor beta chains came from one sample sequenced in a study of shared clonotypes between healthy human individuals. Repertoires were generated with immunoSEQ multiplex PCR, while TCRdb's copy carries only in-frame clones and drops some. The sample lists under 700,000 clones, 95% occurring once. Naive-designated CD8 cells lacked CD45RO, were positively enriched for CCR7, and omitted terminally differentiated effector memory CD45RA+ cells. Material for sequencing was naive CD8+ T cells sorted from blood. The source of these receptors is a woman aged 25 to 39 in good health.

In this sample, this clone turned up once. The J gene is TRBJ1-2, the V gene TRBV6-6; D remains ambiguous. Deletions cut 7 bases from V and 2 bases from J, with 17 bases between. The CDR3 is 15 residues long. CDR1 MNHNY and CDR2 SVGAGI come from the germline V gene (reference sequence). CDR3 DNA: TGTGCCAGCATCGACGGGCCGGCTACCAACTATGGCTACACCTTC. The encoded protein is CASIDGPATNYGYTF.

The chain joins TRBV30 to TRBJ2-5; D is perhaps TRBD1 or TRBD2 (5 bases each). The CDR3 contains 12 residues. In germline, CDR1 is GTSNPN, CDR2 SVGIG (reference sequence). Between the trimmed V and J ends, which lost 5 bases and 7 bases, there was a span of 14 bases. CDR3 region: CAWSPDGGTQYF. The CDR3 coding sequence is TGTGCCTGGTCCCCCGATGGGGGGACCCAGTACTTC.

The rearrangement uses TRBV7-8 and TRBJ2-7, with 8 bases fitting TRBD2. This CDR3 is 19 amino acids long. CDR1 is SGHVS, CDR2 FQNEAQ, per germline. V trimming: 3 bases; J trimming: 3 bases; junction bases outside the gene matches: 19. The CDR3 loop reads CASSLPAGRVAGFFYEQYF. The CDR3 nucleotides are TGTGCCAGCAGCTTGCCCGCAGGAAGGGTAGCGGGATTCTTCTACGAGCAGTACTTC.

This rearrangement joins TRBV7-8 to TRBJ2-2; 7 bases match TRBD2. The V and J ends lost 3 bases and 5 bases, in that order; junction bases with no gene match: 12. The CDR3 covers 17 residues. Germline V gene sequence: CDR1 SGHVS, CDR2 FQNEAQ. CDR3 protein: CASSFLLAIKKTGELFF. CDR3 nucleotides: TGTGCCAGCAGCTTCCTACTAGCGATAAAAAAAACCGGGGAGCTGTTTTTT.

The chain couples TRBV30 to TRBJ1-6; D is unclear. There are 14 residues in the CDR3. Looked up from germline, CDR1 is GTSNPN and CDR2 is SVGIG (reference sequence). Trimming stripped 3 bases from V and 7 bases from J, with 13 bases between. The CDR3 loop reads CAWRQDFVNSPLHF. CDR3 DNA sequence: TGTGCCTGGAGGCAGGATTTTGTAAATTCACCCCTCCACTTT.

The chain carries TRBV15 and TRBJ2-7, with D possibly being TRBD2 (6 bases). The CDR3 runs 14 residues. V was shortened by 0 bases and J by 2 bases, with 8 bases between the two germline ends. Germline-derived CDR1 and CDR2 are LNHNV and YYDKDF (reference sequence). The CDR3 DNA follows: TGTGCCACCAGCAGAGAGGGAGGTCCCTACGAGCAGTACTTC. Translation: CATSREGGPYEQYF.

This chain joins TRBV29-1 and TRBJ2-5; D possibly corresponds to TRBD1 (6 bases). The J call may be mistaken, given a closer DNA end match to TRBJ2-7. The CDR3 extends over 14 amino acids. Germline V lookup: CDR1 SQVTM, CDR2 ANQGSEA. CDR3 region: CSVHDKGEGYEQYF. In DNA, the CDR3 is TGCAGCGTGCACGACAAGGGGGAAGGCTACGAGCAGTACTTC.

The chain combines TRBV5-5 with TRBJ2-7; D uncertain. Germline V CDR1 and CDR2: SGHKS, YYEKEE (reference sequence). V lost 6 bases and J lost 4, with 11 bases in between. The CDR3 loop spans 12 amino acids. Here the CDR3 reads CASKGGKYEQYF. Written as DNA, the CDR3 is TGTGCCAGCAAGGGTGGGAAGTACGAGCAGTACTTC.

The genes are TRBV5-6 and TRBJ2-1; D unclear. V dropped 3 bases and J dropped 9 bases, with 10 bases sitting between them. Germline values: CDR1 SGHDT, CDR2 YYEEEE. CDR3 length equals 12 residues. CDR3 nucleotide sequence: TGTGCCAGCAGCTCGTTCGATGTTGAGCAGTTCTTC. This sequence encodes CASSSFDVEQFF.

This chain uses TRBV6-6 with TRBJ2-2; 8 bases align to TRBD2. V was clipped by 6 bases and J by 2 bases; unmatched bases: 2. CDR3 length equals 14 residues. Germline V gene lookup returns CDR1 MNHNY and CDR2 SVGAGI (reference sequence). CDR3 DNA sequence: TGTGCCAGCAGACTAGCGGAAAACACCGGGGAGCTGTTTTTT. Its protein is CASRLAENTGELFF.

The CDR3 sequence: CASSTSGRRSYEQYF. Written as DNA, the CDR3 is TGTGCCAGCAGCACCAGTGGGAGGCGGTCCTACGAGCAGTACTTC. V usage is TRBV5-4 and J usage is TRBJ2-7; tentatively, D is TRBD2 (6 bases). Germline CDR1 reads SGHNT; CDR2 reads YYREEE (reference sequence). V lost 4 bases and J lost 1, with 15 bases in between. This CDR3 region has 15 residues.

The V gene is TRBV4-1, the J gene TRBJ2-7, with D perhaps TRBD1 or TRBD2 (5 bases each). The germline V and J ends were trimmed by 3 bases and 4 bases, with 13 bases remaining between them. Germline lookup yields CDR1 MGHRA and CDR2 YSYEKL. There are 14 residues in the CDR3. In DNA, the CDR3 is TGCGCCAGCAGCCACCCGGGACGAGCGTACGAGCAGTACTTC. Translating it yields CASSHPGRAYEQYF.